This note documents a single TCR beta chain sequence. Its antigen is unknown. The data are from a study of T cell repertoires in cytomegalovirus infection. The CDR3 is 15 residues long. Germline assignment: CDR1 MNHNY and CDR2 SVGAGI (reference sequence). Unmatched junction bases numbered 3, after V lost 4 bases and J lost 5 bases. TCRdb fed the reads into MiXCR, producing one record per CDR3 protein. In the table there are some 800,000 distinct CDR3 sequences, 25% to 30% of which are singletons. J is TRBJ2-3 and V is TRBV6-6, with 13 nucleotides matching TRBD2. The clonotype comes from a human donor in good health (CMV status not recorded). Some clones in this sample may be carry-over from other donors' samples. Source: cultured CD8+ T cells from PBMCs, taken from culture after CMV antigen stimulation. The CDR3 spells CASSWTSGGKDTQYF. The CDR3 DNA reads as TGTGCCAGCAGTTGGACTAGCGGGGGAAAAGATACGCAGTATTTT.